Listed below are T cell receptor beta chains from one sample, sequenced in a study of blood T cells in healthy people across ages. TCRdb processed the 5' RACE reads anew with MiXCR; each CDR3 protein has one entry. This table holds roughly 900,000 distinct CDR3 sequences, around 48% found once. Sequencing input: blood. These receptors came from a man aged 25-45 years in good health. Both conserved end residues are part of each CDR3. D genes are given only for firm matches. For some rows the clone size is stated as once, few or many, or as a class when expanded; others skip it.

J gene | clone size | D gene | V gene | CDR3 protein | CDR3 DNA
TRBJ2-1 | . | . | TRBV7-3 | CASSALGHEQFF | TGTGCCAGCAGCGCCCTCGGGCATGAGCAGTTCTTC
TRBJ1-2 | . | . | TRBV6-2/TRBV6-3 | CASRTRQTNYGYTF | TGTGCCAGCCGGACGCGACAGACTAACTATGGCTACACCTTC
TRBJ2-7 | . | . | TRBV27 | CASSPLGGWDEQYF | TGTGCCAGCAGTCCGTTAGGGGGTTGGGACGAGCAGTACTTC
TRBJ2-7 | . | TRBD1 | TRBV18 | CASSPPDRGAYEQYF | TGTGCCAGCTCACCCCCGGACAGGGGAGCCTACGAGCAGTACTTC
TRBJ2-7 | . | . | TRBV10-3 | CAITSGVPSSYEQYF | TGTGCCATCACCTCTGGGGTCCCGAGCTCCTACGAGCAGTACTTC
TRBJ1-2 | few | . | TRBV28 | CASNGQGTGYGYTF | TGTGCCAGCAATGGTCAGGGCACAGGGTATGGCTACACCTTC
TRBJ2-1 | . | . | TRBV7-8 | CASTSGSEQFF | TGTGCCAGCACTTCAGGGAGTGAGCAGTTCTTC
TRBJ2-5 | . | TRBD1 | TRBV6-1 | CASSSSYRGQGQETQYF | TGTGCCAGCAGCTCTTCTTACAGGGGGCAGGGGCAAGAGACCCAGTACTTC
TRBJ2-1 | . | . | TRBV6-6 | CASSYPQLRSYNEQFF | TGTGCCAGCAGTTACCCACAGCTCCGCTCCTACAATGAGCAGTTCTTC
TRBJ2-3 | . | TRBD2 | TRBV9 | CASSVDFTELAGEVDTQYF | TGTGCCAGCAGCGTGGATTTCACGGAACTAGCGGGGGAGGTAGATACGCAGTATTTT
TRBJ2-7 | . | TRBD1 | TRBV14 | CASSQGPGGIYEQYF | TGTGCCAGCAGCCAAGGTCCAGGGGGCATCTACGAGCAGTACTTC
TRBJ2-1 | few | TRBD1 | TRBV20-1 | CSAWGGTGGIVRSYNEQFF | TGCAGTGCTTGGGGGGGGACAGGGGGTATAGTCCGAAGCTACAATGAGCAGTTCTTC
TRBJ2-3 | few | . | TRBV15 | CATSRGSRADTQYF | TGTGCCACCAGCAGAGGGAGTAGGGCAGATACGCAGTATTTT
TRBJ2-1 | few | . | TRBV7-2 | CASSIGIYNEQFF | TGTGCCAGCAGCATCGGGATCTACAATGAGCAGTTCTTC
TRBJ2-7 | . | . | TRBV20-1 | CSARDFGDIRAHEQYF | TGCAGTGCTAGAGACTTCGGGGACATACGGGCCCACGAGCAGTACTTC
TRBJ2-1 | few | TRBD1 | TRBV5-1 | CASSLDPGQEFF | TGCGCCAGCAGCTTGGACCCGGGACAGGAGTTCTTC
TRBJ2-2 | once | . | TRBV5-1 | CASSLTTDPGELFF | TGCGCCAGCAGCTTGACTACGGATCCCGGGGAGCTGTTTTTT
TRBJ2-5 | . | . | TRBV2 | CASSEGSRGQETQYF | TGTGCCAGCAGTGAGGGTAGCAGGGGCCAAGAGACCCAGTACTTC
TRBJ2-7 | . | . | TRBV6-5 | CASSSFRYEQYF | TGTGCCAGCAGTTCGTTCCGATACGAGCAGTACTTC
TRBJ2-3 | . | . | TRBV24-1 | CATSAMGPTSSTDTQYF | TGTGCCACCAGTGCTATGGGACCAACCTCTAGCACAGATACGCAGTATTTT
TRBJ1-1 | . | . | TRBV29-1 | CSVQATQNTEAFF | TGCAGCGTCCAGGCGACGCAGAACACTGAAGCTTTCTTT
TRBJ2-5 | many | . | TRBV10-3 | CAIASISGPETQYF | TGTGCCATCGCTTCTATATCGGGGCCGGAGACCCAGTACTTC
TRBJ2-7 | few | . | TRBV28 | CASSLAGYLNEQYF | TGTGCCAGCAGTTTAGCGGGGTACCTGAATGAGCAGTACTTC
TRBJ2-7 | . | . | TRBV10-3 | CAISGLGDNEQYF | TGTGCCATCAGTGGGCTAGGGGATAACGAGCAGTACTTC
TRBJ2-7 | once | TRBD2 | TRBV24-1 | CATSDGLAGAADEQYF | TGTGCCACCAGTGATGGGCTAGCGGGGGCAGCGGATGAGCAGTACTTC
TRBJ2-5 | many | . | TRBV20-1 | CSARDPSRQETQYF | TGCAGTGCTAGAGATCCATCCCGACAAGAGACCCAGTACTTC
TRBJ2-7 | . | . | TRBV5-1 | CASSLGQLSSYEQYF | TGCGCCAGCAGCTTGGGACAGCTAAGCTCCTACGAGCAGTACTTC
TRBJ2-1 | few | TRBD1 | TRBV3-1 | CASSQQQGAGGEQFF | TGTGCCAGCAGCCAGCAACAGGGGGCAGGAGGTGAGCAGTTCTTC
TRBJ2-4 | many | TRBD1 | TRBV7-2 | CASSLTGGKNIQYF | TGTGCCAGCAGCTTGACAGGGGGCAAAAACATTCAGTACTTC
TRBJ2-3 | many | . | TRBV5-1 | CASSLSGPNTDTQYF | TGCGCCAGCAGCTTATCGGGACCGAACACAGATACGCAGTATTTT
TRBJ2-4 | . | TRBD1 | TRBV6-2/TRBV6-3 | CASSYIRDSPAKNIQYF | TGTGCCAGCAGTTACATAAGGGACAGTCCAGCCAAAAACATTCAGTACTTC
TRBJ1-1 | few | . | TRBV15 | CATSTARGTEAFF | TGTGCCACCAGCACCGCCCGGGGCACTGAAGCTTTCTTT
TRBJ1-5 | . | TRBD1 | TRBV12-3/TRBV12-4 | CASTLDRGLIPQHF | TGTGCCAGCACCTTGGACAGGGGGCTTATTCCCCAGCATTTT
TRBJ2-5 | few | . | TRBV7-2 | CASSFSRQETQYF | TGTGCCAGCAGCTTCTCACGGCAAGAGACCCAGTACTTC
TRBJ1-2 | few | . | TRBV30 | CAWSDYRETRNYGYTF | TGTGCCTGGAGCGATTACCGGGAGACAAGAAACTATGGCTACACCTTC
TRBJ1-2 | . | . | TRBV5-1 | CASSLGQLYGYTF | TGTGCCAGCAGTTTAGGACAGCTCTATGGCTACACCTTC
TRBJ1-2 | . | . | TRBV3-1 | CASSPWDLYGYTF | TGTGCCAGCAGCCCCTGGGATCTATATGGCTACACCTTC
TRBJ2-3 | few | TRBD1 | TRBV9 | CASSTRTGGTDTQYF | TGTGCCAGCAGCACCCGAACAGGGGGCACAGATACGCAGTATTTT